Described below is a single T cell receptor (beta chain) sequence and its context. The data are from a study of blood T cell repertoires in COVID-19. The repertoire was sequenced with immunoSEQ multiplex PCR; TCRdb's copy has only in-frame clones and lacks some. The table has 70,000 or so clones, over 85% seen once. The sample comprised peripheral blood. The source of this sequence is a man in his fifties with acute or convalescent COVID-19.

The CDR3 nucleotides are TGTGCCAGCAGCTTAACAGGGGAGGGCAATCAGCCCCAGCATTTT. The encoded protein is CASSLTGEGNQPQHF. This chain joins TRBV5-5 and TRBJ1-5, with 7 bases matching TRBD1. The trim removed 2 bases at V and 2 bases at J, leaving 4 bases unmatched. CDR1 and CDR2 (germline): SGHKS, YYEKEE (reference sequence). CDR3 length: 15 amino acids.